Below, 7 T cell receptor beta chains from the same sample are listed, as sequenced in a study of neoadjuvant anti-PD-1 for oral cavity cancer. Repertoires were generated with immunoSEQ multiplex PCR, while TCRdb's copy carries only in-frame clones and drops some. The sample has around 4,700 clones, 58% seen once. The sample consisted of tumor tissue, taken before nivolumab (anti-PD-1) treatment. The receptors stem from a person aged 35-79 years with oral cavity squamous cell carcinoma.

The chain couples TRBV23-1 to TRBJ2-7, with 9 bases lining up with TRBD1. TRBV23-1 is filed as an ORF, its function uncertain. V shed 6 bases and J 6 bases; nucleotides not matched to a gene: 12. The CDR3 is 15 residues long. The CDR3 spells CASRPSGTGPREQYF. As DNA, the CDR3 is TGCGCCAGCAGACCATCCGGGACAGGGCCCCGCGAGCAGTACTTC.

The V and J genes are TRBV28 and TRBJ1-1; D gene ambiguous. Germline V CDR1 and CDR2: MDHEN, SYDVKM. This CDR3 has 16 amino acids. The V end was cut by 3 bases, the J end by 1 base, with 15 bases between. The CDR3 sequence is CASSFRPDDPNTEAFF. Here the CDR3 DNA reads TGTGCCAGCAGTTTCAGGCCGGACGACCCGAACACTGAAGCTTTCTTT.

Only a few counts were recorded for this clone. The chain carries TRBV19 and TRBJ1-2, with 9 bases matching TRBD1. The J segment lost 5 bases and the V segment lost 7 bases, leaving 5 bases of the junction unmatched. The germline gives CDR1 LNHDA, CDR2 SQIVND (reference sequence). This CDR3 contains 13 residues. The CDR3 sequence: CASKGTGSYGYTF. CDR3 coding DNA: TGTGCCAGTAAAGGGACAGGGAGTTATGGCTACACCTTC. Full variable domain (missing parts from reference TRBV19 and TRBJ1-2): DGGITQSPKYLFRKEGQNVTLSCEQNLNHDAMYWYRQDPGQGLRLIYYSQIVNDFQKGDIAEGYSVSREKKESFPLTVTSAQKNPTAFYLCASKGTGSYGYTFGSGTRLTVV.

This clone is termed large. CDR3 protein: CASKSGGQAIQETQYF. The CDR3 bases are TGTGCCAGCAAATCGGGGGGACAGGCCATACAAGAGACCCAGTACTTC. This chain connects TRBV27 to TRBJ2-5, with a tentative D call TRBD1 (8 bases). The V gene lost 7 bases and the J gene lost 2 bases, with 20 bases spanning the gap. The CDR3 has 16 residues. Germline V gene lookup returns CDR1 MNHEY and CDR2 SMNVEV (reference sequence).

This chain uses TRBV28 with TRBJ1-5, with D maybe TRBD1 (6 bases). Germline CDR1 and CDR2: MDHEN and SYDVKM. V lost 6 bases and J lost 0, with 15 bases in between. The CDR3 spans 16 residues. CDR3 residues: CASSITGTSSNQPQHF. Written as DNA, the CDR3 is TGTGCCAGCAGCATCACAGGGACCTCTAGCAATCAGCCCCAGCATTTT. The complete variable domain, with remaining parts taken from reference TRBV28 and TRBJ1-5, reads DVKVTQSSRYLVKRTGEKVFLECVQDMDHENMFWYRQDPGLGLRLIYFSYDVKMKEKGDIPEGYSVSREKKERFSLILESASTNQTSMYLCASSITGTSSNQPQHFGDGTRLSIL.

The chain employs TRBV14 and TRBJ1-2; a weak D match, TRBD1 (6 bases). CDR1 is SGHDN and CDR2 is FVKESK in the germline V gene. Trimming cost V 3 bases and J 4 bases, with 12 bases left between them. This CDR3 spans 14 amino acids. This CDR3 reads CASSQQGYGYGYTF. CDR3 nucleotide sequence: TGTGCCAGCAGCCAGCAGGGGTATGGCTATGGCTACACCTTC. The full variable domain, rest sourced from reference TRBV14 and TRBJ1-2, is EAGVTQFPSHSVIEKGQTVTLRCDPISGHDNLYWYRRVMGKEIKFLLHFVKESKQDESGMPNNRFLAERTGGTYSTLKVQPAELEDSGVYFCASSQQGYGYGYTFGSGTRLTVV.

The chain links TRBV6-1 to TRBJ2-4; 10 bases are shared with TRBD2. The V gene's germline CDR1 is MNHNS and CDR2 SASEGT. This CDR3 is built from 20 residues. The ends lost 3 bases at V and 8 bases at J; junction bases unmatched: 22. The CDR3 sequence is CASSELPVGVAGGLGDIQYF. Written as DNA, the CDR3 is TGTGCCAGCAGTGAGCTCCCCGTGGGCGTAGCGGGGGGATTGGGAGACATTCAGTACTTC.